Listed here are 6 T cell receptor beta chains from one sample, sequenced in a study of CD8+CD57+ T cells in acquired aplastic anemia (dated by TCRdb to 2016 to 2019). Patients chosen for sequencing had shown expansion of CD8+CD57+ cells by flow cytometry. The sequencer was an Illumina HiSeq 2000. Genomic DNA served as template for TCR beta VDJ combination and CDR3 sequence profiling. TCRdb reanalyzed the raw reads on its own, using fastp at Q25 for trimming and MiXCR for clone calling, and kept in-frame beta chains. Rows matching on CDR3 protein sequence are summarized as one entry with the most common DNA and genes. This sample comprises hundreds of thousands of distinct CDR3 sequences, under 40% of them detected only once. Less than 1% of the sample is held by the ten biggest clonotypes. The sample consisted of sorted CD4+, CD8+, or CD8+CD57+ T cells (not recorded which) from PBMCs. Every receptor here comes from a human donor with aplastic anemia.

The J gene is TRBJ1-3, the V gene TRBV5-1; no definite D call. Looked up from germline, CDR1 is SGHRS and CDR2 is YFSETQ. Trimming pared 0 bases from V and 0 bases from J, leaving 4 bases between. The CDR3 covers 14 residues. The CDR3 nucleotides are TGCGCCAGCAGCTTGGCACACTCTGGAAACACCATATATTTT. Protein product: CASSLAHSGNTIYF.

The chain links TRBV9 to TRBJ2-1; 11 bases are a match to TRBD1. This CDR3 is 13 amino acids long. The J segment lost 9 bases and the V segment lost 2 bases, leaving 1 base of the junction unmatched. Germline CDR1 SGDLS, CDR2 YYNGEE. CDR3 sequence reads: CASSVGQGVEQFF. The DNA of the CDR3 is TGTGCCAGCAGCGTGGGACAGGGGGTTGAGCAGTTCTTC.

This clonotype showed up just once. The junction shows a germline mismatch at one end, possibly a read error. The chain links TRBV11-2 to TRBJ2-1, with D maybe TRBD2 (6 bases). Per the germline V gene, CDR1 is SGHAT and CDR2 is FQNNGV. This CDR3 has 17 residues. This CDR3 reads CANSRVSGDTYYNEQFF. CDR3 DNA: TGTGCCAACAGCCGAGTTAGCGGCGATACCTACTACAATGAGCAGTTCTTC.

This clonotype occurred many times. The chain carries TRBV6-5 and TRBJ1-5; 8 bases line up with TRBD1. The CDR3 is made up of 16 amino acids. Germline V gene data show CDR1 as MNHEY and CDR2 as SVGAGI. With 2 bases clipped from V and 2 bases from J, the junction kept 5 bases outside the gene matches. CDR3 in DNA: TGTGCCAGCAGTTACCGGGGACAGGCAGGCAATCAGCCCCAGCATTTT. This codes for CASSYRGQAGNQPQHF.

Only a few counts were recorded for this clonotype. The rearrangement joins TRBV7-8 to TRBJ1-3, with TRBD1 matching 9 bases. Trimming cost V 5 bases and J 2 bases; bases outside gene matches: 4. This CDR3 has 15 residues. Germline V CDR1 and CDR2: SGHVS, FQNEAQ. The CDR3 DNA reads TGTGCCAGCAGCCGACGGACAGGGGCTGGAAACACCATATATTTT. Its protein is CASSRRTGAGNTIYF. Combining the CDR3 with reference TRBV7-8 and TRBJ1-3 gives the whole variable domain GAGVSQSPRYKVAKRGQDVALRCDPISGHVSLFWYQQALGQGPEFLTYFQNEAQLDKSGLPSDRFFAERPEGSVSTLKIQRTQQEDSAVYLCASSRRTGAGNTIYFGEGSWLTVV.

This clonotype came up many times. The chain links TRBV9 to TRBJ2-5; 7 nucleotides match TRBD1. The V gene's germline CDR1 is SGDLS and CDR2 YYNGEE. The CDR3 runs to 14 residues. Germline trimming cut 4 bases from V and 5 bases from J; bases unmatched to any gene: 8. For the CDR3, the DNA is TGTGCCAGCAGCACCGGGACAGAGGGGGAGACCCAGTACTTC. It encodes CASSTGTEGETQYF.